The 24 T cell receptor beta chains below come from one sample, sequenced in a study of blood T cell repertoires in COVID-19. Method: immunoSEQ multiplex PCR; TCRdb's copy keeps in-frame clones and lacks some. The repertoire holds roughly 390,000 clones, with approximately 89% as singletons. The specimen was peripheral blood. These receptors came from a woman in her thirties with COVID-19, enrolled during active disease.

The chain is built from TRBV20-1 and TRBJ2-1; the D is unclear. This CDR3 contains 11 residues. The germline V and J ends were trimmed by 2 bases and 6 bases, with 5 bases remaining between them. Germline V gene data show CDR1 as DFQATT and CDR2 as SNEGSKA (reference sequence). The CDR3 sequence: CSARRSNEQFF. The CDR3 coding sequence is TGCAGTGCTAGACGCAGCAATGAGCAGTTCTTC.

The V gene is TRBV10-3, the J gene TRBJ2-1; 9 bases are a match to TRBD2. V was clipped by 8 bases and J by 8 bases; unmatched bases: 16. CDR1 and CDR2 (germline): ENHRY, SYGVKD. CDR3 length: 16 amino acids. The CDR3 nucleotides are TGTGCCATCTCCAAAACTAGCGGGTCCGGGGGGGATGAGCAGTTCTTC. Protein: CAISKTSGSGGDEQFF.

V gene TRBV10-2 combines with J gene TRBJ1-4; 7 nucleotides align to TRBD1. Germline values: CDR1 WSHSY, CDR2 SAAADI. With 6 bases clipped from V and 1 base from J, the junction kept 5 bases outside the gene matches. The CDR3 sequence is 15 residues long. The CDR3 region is CASSQDRVTNEKLFF. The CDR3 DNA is TGCGCCAGCAGCCAAGACAGGGTAACTAATGAAAAACTGTTTTTT.

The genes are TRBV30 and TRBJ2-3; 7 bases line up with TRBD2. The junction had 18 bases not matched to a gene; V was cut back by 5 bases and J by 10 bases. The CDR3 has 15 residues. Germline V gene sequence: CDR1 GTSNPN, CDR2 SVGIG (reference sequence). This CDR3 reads CAWGRAAGVALAQYF. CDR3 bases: TGTGCCTGGGGACGAGCGGCGGGAGTGGCGTTGGCGCAGTATTTT.

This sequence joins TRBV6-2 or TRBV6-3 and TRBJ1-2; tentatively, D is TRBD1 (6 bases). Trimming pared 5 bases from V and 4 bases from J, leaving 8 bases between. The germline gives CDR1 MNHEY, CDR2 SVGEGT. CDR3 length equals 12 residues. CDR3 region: CASSLGGYGYTF. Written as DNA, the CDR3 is TGTGCCAGCAGTCTAGGGGGCTATGGCTACACCTTC.

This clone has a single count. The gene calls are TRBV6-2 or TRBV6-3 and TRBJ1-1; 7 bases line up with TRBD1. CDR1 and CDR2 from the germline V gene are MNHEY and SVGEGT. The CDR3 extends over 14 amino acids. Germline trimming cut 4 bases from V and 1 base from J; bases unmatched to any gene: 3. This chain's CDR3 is CASSFGTANTEAFF. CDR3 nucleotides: TGTGCCAGCAGTTTCGGGACAGCGAACACTGAAGCTTTCTTT.

In DNA form, the CDR3 reads TGTGCCAGTAGTATAGCACAGACCCTAGCCAAAAACATTCAGTACTTC. This sequence encodes CASSIAQTLAKNIQYF. The chain has TRBV19 and TRBJ2-4; D is undetermined. The CDR3 is made up of 16 amino acids. V dropped 1 base and J dropped 0 bases, with 10 bases sitting between them. Germline CDR1 LNHDA, CDR2 SQIVND (reference sequence). Supplemented by reference TRBV19 and TRBJ2-4, the full variable domain reads DGGITQSPKYLFRKEGQNVTLSCEQNLNHDAMYWYRQDPGQGLRLIYYSQIVNDFQKGDIAEGYSVSREKKESFPLTVTSAQKNPTAFYLCASSIAQTLAKNIQYFGAGTRLSVL.

The CDR3 DNA sequence: TGCAGCGTTAGAAGGCTGGGGGGGCCCGGGGAGCTGTTTTTT. Its translation is CSVRRLGGPGELFF. The chain has TRBV29-1 and TRBJ2-2; maybe TRBD2 (7 bases). The CDR3 is 14 amino acids. Germline loops: CDR1 SQVTM, CDR2 ANQGSEA. Trimming removed 5 bases at V and 6 bases at J, with 16 bases between.

This chain's CDR3 is CASSLGTSGYTF. CDR3 sequence (DNA): TGTGCCAGCAGTCTAGGGACTTCTGGCTACACCTTC. The genes are TRBV6-5 and TRBJ1-2; D possibly corresponds to TRBD1 (5 bases). Germline CDR1 is MNHEY and CDR2 is SVGAGI. This CDR3 has 12 residues. The germline V and J ends were trimmed by 5 bases and 7 bases, with 11 bases remaining between them.

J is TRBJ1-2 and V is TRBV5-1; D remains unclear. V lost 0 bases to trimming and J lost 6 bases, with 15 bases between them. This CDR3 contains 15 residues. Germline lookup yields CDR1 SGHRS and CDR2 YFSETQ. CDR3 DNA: TGCGCCAGCAGCTTGGAATCAGGCAGGTGGGATGGCTACACCTTC. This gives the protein CASSLESGRWDGYTF.

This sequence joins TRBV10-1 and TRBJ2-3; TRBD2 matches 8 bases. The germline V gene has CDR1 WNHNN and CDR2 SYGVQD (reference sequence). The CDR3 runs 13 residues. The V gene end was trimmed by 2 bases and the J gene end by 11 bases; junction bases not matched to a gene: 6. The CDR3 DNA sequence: TGCGCCAGCAGTGAGGATAGCGGGAACATGCAGTATTTT. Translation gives CASSEDSGNMQYF.

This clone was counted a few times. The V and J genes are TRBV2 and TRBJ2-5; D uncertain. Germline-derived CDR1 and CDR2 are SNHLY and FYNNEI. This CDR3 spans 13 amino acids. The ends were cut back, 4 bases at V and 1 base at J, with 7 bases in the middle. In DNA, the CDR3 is TGTGCCAGCAGTGGAAGCGTCCAAGAGACCCAGTACTTC. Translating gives CASSGSVQETQYF. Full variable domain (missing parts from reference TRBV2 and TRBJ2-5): EPEVTQTPSHQVTQMGQEVILRCVPISNHLYFYWYRQILGQKVEFLVSFYNNEISEKSEIFDDQFSVERPDGSNFTLKIRSTKLEDSAMYFCASSGSVQETQYFGPGTRLLVL.

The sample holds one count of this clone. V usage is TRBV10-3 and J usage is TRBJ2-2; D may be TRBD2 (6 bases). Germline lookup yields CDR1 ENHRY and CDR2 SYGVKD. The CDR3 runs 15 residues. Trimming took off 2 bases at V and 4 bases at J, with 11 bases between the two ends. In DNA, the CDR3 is TGTGCCATCAGTGAGGGGCTAGCGACCACCGGGGAGCTGTTTTTT. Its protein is CAISEGLATTGELFF.

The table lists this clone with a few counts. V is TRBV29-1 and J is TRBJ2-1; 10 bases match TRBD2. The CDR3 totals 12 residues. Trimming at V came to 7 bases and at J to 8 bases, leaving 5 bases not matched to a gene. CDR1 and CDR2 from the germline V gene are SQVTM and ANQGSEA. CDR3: CSGVSGRDEQFF. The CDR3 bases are TGCAGCGGGGTGAGCGGGAGGGATGAGCAGTTCTTC.

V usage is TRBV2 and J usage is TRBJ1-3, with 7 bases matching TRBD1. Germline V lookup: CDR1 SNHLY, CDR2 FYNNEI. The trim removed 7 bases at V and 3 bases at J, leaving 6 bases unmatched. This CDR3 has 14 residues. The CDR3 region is CASTRTGLGNTIYF. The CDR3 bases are TGTGCCAGCACCAGGACAGGCCTTGGAAACACCATATATTTT. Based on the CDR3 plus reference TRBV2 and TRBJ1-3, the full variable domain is EPEVTQTPSHQVTQMGQEVILRCVPISNHLYFYWYRQILGQKVEFLVSFYNNEISEKSEIFDDQFSVERPDGSNFTLKIRSTKLEDSAMYFCASTRTGLGNTIYFGEGSWLTVV.

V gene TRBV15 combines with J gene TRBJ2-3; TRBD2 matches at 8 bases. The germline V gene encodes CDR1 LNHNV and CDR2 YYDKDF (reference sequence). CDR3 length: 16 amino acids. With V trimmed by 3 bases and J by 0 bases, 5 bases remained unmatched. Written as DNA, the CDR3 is TGTGCCACCAGCAGGATAGCGGGGCCTAGCACAGATACGCAGTATTTT. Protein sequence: CATSRIAGPSTDTQYF.

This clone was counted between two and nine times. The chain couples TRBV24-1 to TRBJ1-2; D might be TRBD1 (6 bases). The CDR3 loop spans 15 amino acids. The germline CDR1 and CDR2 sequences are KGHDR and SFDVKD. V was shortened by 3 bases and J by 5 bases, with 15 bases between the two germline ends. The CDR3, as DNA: TGTGCCACCAGTGATGCTGGGACACAGATGTATGGCTACACCTTC. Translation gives CATSDAGTQMYGYTF.

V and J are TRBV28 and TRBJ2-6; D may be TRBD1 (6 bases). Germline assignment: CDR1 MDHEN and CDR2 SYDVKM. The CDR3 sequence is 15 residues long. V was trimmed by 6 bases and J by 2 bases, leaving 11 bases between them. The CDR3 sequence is CASSSTGTGANVLTF. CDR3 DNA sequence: TGTGCCAGCAGCTCCACAGGGACTGGGGCCAACGTCCTGACTTTC. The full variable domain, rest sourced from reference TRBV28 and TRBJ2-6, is DVKVTQSSRYLVKRTGEKVFLECVQDMDHENMFWYRQDPGLGLRLIYFSYDVKMKEKGDIPEGYSVSREKKERFSLILESASTNQTSMYLCASSSTGTGANVLTFGAGSRLTVL.

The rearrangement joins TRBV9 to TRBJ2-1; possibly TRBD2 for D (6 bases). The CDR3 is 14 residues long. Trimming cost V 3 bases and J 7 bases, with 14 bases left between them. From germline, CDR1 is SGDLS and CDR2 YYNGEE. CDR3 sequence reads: CASSAMGSGNEQFF. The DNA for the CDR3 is TGTGCCAGCAGCGCGATGGGTAGCGGTAATGAGCAGTTCTTC.

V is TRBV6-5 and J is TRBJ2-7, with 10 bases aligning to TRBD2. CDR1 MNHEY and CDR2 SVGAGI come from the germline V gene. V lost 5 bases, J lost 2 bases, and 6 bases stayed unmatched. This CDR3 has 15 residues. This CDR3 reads CASSPSLAGTYEQYF. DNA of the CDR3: TGTGCCAGCAGTCCTTCACTAGCGGGGACCTACGAGCAGTACTTC.

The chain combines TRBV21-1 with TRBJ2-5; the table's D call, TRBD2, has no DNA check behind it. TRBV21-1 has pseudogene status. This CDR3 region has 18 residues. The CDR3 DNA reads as TGTGCCAGCAGCAAAGCAGCCGTCCGACTAGCTCCCCAAGAGACCCAGTACTTC. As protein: CASSKAAVRLAPQETQYF.

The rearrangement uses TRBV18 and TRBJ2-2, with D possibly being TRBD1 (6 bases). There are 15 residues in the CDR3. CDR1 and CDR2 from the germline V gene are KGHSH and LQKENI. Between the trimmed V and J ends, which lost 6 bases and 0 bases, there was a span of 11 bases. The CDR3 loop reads CASSLGTTNTGELFF. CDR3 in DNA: TGTGCCAGCTCCCTGGGGACAACGAACACCGGGGAGCTGTTTTTT.

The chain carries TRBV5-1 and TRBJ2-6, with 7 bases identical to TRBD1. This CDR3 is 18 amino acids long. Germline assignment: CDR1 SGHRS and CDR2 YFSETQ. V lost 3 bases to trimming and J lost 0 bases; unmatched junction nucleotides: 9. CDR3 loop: CASSSRGPDSSGANVLTF. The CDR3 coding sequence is TGCGCCAGCAGCTCTAGGGGGCCAGATTCCTCTGGGGCCAACGTCCTGACTTTC.

CDR3 sequence reads: CATSDLGGEDTQYF. DNA for the CDR3: TGTGCCACCAGTGATTTAGGGGGGGAAGATACGCAGTATTTT. The chain is built from TRBV24-1 and TRBJ2-3; D is perhaps TRBD2 (7 bases). CDR1 and CDR2 (germline): KGHDR, SFDVKD. The CDR3 is 14 amino acids. V lost 1 base, J lost 5 bases, and 9 bases lay in between.